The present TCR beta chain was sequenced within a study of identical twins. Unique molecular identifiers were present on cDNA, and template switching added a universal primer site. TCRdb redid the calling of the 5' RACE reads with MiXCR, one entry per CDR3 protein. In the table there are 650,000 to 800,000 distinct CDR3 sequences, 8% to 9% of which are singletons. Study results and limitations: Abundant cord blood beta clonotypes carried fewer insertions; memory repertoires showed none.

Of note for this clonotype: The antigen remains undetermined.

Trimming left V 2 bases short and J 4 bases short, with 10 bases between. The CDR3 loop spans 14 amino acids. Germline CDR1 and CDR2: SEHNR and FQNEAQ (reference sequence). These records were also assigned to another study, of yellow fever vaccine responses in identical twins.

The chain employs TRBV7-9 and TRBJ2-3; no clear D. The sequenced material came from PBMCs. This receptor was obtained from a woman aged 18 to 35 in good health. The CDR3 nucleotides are TGTGCCAGCAGCTTACCGGTAGCTCCAGATACGCAGTATTTT. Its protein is CASSLPVAPDTQYF.